This paragraph covers one T cell receptor (beta chain) sequence. The data belong to a study of blood T cell repertoires in COVID-19. Clones were read by immunoSEQ multiplex PCR, and TCRdb kept only the in-frame ones, dropping some. The sample lists about 130,000 clones; roughly 88% were seen once. The germline V and J ends were trimmed by 2 bases and 5 bases, with 10 bases remaining between them. This CDR3 spans 14 amino acids. The V gene's germline CDR1 is SEHNR and CDR2 FQNEAQ (reference sequence). The source of this sequence is a man aged 50 or older who had recovered from COVID-19. The chain is built from TRBV7-9 and TRBJ1-5, with a tentative D call TRBD1 (5 bases). Material: PBMCs or T cells enriched from blood (not recorded which). The DNA for the CDR3 is TGTGCCAGCAGCTTACAGGGTTCCTATCAGCCCCAGCATTTT. This codes for CASSLQGSYQPQHF.